The present T cell receptor beta chain was sequenced within a study of T-cell memory formation after mild COVID-19. Study background: Largely, the TCR clusters proved donor specific.

A single record per CDR3 protein comes from TCRdb applying MiXCR to the 5' RACE reads. The sample has 14,000 to 15,000 distinct CDR3 sequences, about a fifth seen once. This clonotype showed up many times. Its antigen is still unknown. CDR3 size: 17 residues. J gave up 9 bases and V 0 bases, and 14 bases lay outside the gene matches. Germline values: CDR1 DFQATT, CDR2 SNEGSKA (reference sequence). Study-level findings and limits: Clones contracting day 15 to 85 were balanced CD4/CD8; later expanders leaned CD4+. CD4+ contracting clones lay mainly in CM and EM, CD8+ ones in EMRA.

This sequence originates from a man between 18 and 35 years old who had mild COVID-19 (a few samples of this study predate the infection). Cell type and time point are not known. Material: PBMCs or a T cell subset sorted from them (not recorded which). This rearrangement joins TRBV20-1 to TRBJ2-4; 10 bases map to TRBD2. This chain's CDR3 is CSARDLASGGAVAIQYF. DNA for the CDR3: TGCAGTGCTAGAGATCTTGCCAGCGGGGGGGCCGTGGCCATTCAGTACTTC.